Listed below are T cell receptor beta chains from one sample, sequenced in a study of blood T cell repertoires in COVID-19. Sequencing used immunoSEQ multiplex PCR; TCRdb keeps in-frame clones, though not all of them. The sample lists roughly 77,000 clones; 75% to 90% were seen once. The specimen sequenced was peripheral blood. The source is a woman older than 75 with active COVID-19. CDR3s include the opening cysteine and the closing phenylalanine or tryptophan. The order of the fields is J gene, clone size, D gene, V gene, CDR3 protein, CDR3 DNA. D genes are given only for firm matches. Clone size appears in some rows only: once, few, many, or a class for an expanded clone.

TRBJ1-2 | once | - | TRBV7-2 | CASRSSVGYTF | TGTGCCAGCAGGTCCTCGGTGGGCTACACCTTC
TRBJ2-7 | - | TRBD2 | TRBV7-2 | CASSLRGGLAGSYEQYF | TGTGCCAGCAGCTTAAGGGGCGGACTAGCGGGTTCCTACGAGCAGTACTTC
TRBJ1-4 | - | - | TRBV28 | CASTIVATNEKLFF | TGTGCCAGCACCATCGTAGCAACTAATGAAAAACTGTTTTTT
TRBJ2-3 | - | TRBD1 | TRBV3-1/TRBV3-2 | CASSQVIRQGRPTMDTQYF | TGTGCCAGCAGCCAAGTAATTAGACAGGGGCGTCCTACCATGGATACGCAGTATTTT
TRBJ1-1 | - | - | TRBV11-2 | CASSPPGGRGHTEAFF | TGTGCCAGCAGCCCACCGGGGGGGCGCGGGCACACTGAAGCTTTCTTT
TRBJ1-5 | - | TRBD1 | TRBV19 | CASSRDRQGSFSTGNQPQHF | TGTGCCAGTAGTAGGGACCGACAGGGGAGTTTTAGTACGGGCAATCAGCCCCAGCATTTT
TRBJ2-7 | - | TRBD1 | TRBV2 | CASSSGTGVGEQYF | TGTGCCAGCAGTTCCGGGACAGGGGTGGGCGAGCAGTACTTC
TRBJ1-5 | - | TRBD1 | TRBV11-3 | CASSEGQGNQPQHF | TGTGCCAGCAGCGAGGGACAGGGCAATCAGCCCCAGCATTTT
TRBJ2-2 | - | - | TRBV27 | CASSSEPVLGGSGELFF | TGTGCCAGCAGTAGCGAGCCCGTGCTAGGGGGTTCCGGGGAGCTGTTTTTT
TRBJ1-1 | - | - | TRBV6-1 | CASSEQGWGDTEAFF | TGTGCCAGCAGTGAACAGGGGTGGGGAGACACTGAAGCTTTCTTT
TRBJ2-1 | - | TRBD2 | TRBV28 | CASSFPTTSGREQFF | TGTGCCAGCAGTTTCCCGACCACTAGCGGGAGGGAGCAGTTCTTC
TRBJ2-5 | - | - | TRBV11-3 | CASSQGAAQGTQYF | TGTGCCAGCAGTCAAGGTGCGGCCCAAGGAACCCAGTACTTC
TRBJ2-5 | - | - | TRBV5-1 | CASSSDQGPGEETQYF | TGCGCCAGCAGCTCCGACCAAGGCCCTGGGGAGGAGACCCAGTACTTC
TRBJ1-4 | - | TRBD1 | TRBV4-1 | CASSHYDRVNEKLFF | TGCGCCAGCAGCCACTATGACAGGGTAAATGAAAAACTGTTTTTT
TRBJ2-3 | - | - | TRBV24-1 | CATSVGQATDTQYF | TGTGCCACCAGTGTTGGGCAGGCCACAGATACGCAGTATTTT
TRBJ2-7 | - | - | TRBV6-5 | CASSSLSGGYEQYF | TGTGCCAGCAGCTCCCTCTCCGGGGGATACGAGCAGTACTTC
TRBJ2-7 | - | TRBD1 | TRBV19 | CASSIPGQGFEQYF | TGTGCCAGTAGCATCCCGGGACAGGGGTTCGAGCAGTACTTC
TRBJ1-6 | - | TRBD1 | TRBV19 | CATTQTGGDYNSPLHF | TGTGCCACCACGCAGACAGGGGGTGACTATAATTCACCCCTCCACTTT
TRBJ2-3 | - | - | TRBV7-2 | CASSLELAVWDTQYF | TGTGCCAGCAGCTTAGAACTAGCCGTATGGGATACGCAGTATTTT
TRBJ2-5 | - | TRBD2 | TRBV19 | CASKGWLAGEETQYF | TGTGCCAGTAAAGGGTGGTTAGCGGGAGAAGAGACCCAGTACTTC
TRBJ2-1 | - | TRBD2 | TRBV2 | CASSEIGLAGYNEQFF | TGTGCCAGCAGTGAAATAGGACTAGCGGGATACAATGAGCAGTTCTTC
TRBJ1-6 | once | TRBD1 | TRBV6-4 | CASSGPRGTGGKSYNSPLHF | TGTGCCAGCAGTGGGCCCCGCGGGACAGGGGGCAAATCCTATAATTCACCCCTCCACTTT
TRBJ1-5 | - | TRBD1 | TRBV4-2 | CASSQDRDSNQPQHF | TGTGCCAGCAGCCAAGATCGGGACAGTAATCAGCCCCAGCATTTT
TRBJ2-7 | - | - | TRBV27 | CASSFGLRARGNEQYF | TGTGCCAGCAGTTTTGGGTTACGAGCCCGAGGCAACGAGCAGTACTTC
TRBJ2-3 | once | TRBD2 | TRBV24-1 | CATSDFRGGVDTQYF | TGTGCCACCAGTGATTTTCGGGGAGGGGTGGATACGCAGTATTTT
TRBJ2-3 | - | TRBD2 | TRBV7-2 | CASSLRLAGGAAADTQYF | TGTGCCAGCAGCTTGAGGCTAGCGGGAGGGGCGGCCGCGGATACGCAGTATTTT
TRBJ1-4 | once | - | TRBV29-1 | CSAGGGASEKLFF | TGCAGCGCCGGAGGGGGGGCGAGTGAAAAACTGTTTTTT
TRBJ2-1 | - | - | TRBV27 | CASSMIRGNEQFF | TGTGCCAGCAGTATGATCAGGGGAAATGAGCAGTTCTTC
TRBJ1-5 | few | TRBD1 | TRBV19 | CASSAYRGDQPQHF | TGTGCCAGTAGTGCGTACAGGGGCGATCAGCCCCAGCATTTT
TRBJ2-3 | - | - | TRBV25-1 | CASSPTDTQYF | TGTGCCAGCAGTCCGACAGATACGCAGTATTTT
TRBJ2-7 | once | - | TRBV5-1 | CASSLAVGVFYEQYF | TGCGCCAGCAGCTTGGCCGTCGGGGTTTTCTACGAGCAGTACTTC
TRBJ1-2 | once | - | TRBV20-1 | CSASAEGNYGYTF | TGCAGTGCTAGTGCAGAGGGTAACTATGGCTACACCTTC
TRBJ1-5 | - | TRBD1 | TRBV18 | CASSLGTGGNQPQHF | TGTGCCAGCTCACTAGGGACAGGGGGCAATCAGCCCCAGCATTTT
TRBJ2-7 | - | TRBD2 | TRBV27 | CASSPKTGLAGSSYEQYF | TGTGCCAGCAGTCCGAAAACCGGACTAGCGGGAAGCTCCTACGAGCAGTACTTC
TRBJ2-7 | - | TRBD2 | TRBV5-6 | CASSLYGLAGSYEQYF | TGTGCCAGCAGCTTGTACGGACTAGCGGGGTCCTACGAGCAGTACTTC
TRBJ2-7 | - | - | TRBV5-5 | CASSQGFYEQYF | TGTGCCAGCAGCCAGGGATTCTACGAGCAGTACTTC
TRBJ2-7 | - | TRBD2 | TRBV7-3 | CAVAGVAGATYEQYF | TGTGCCGTGGCCGGGGTAGCGGGGGCAACCTACGAGCAGTACTTC
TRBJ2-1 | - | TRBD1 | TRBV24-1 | CATRDRGNEQFF | TGTGCCACCAGGGACAGGGGGAATGAGCAGTTCTTC
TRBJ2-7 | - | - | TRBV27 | CASSLSGGPNYEQYF | TGTGCCAGCAGTTTATCGGGGGGGCCTAACTACGAGCAGTACTTC
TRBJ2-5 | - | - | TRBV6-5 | CATQGGGQETQYF | TGTGCCACCCAGGGAGGGGGGCAAGAGACCCAGTACTTC